One sample yielded the 18 T cell receptor beta chains listed below, sequenced in a study of CD4+ T cells in melanoma. Assay used: immunoSEQ multiplex PCR; TCRdb lists only in-frame clones, some missing. The sample lists roughly 140,000 clones, about 90% occurring once. These receptors came from a human donor with melanoma.

This sequence joins TRBV28 and TRBJ2-5; 9 positions agree with TRBD1. The germline CDR1 and CDR2 sequences are MDHEN and SYDVKM. Trimming at V came to 7 bases and at J to 4 bases, leaving 7 bases not matched to a gene. The CDR3 sequence is 14 residues long. This CDR3 reads CASTQDRGVETQYF. The CDR3 nucleotides are TGTGCCAGCACTCAGGACAGGGGAGTAGAGACCCAGTACTTC.

CDR3 DNA sequence: TGTGCCAGTAGTATCCCAGCGACCTCTGGGGCCAACGTCCTGACTTTC. Translation: CASSIPATSGANVLTF. The chain combines TRBV19 with TRBJ2-6; no reliable D call. CDR3 size: 16 residues. The germline V gene has CDR1 LNHDA and CDR2 SQIVND (reference sequence). The V end lost 3 bases, the J end lost 0 bases, and 9 bases lay between the germline ends. Based on the CDR3 plus reference TRBV19 and TRBJ2-6, the full variable domain is DGGITQSPKYLFRKEGQNVTLSCEQNLNHDAMYWYRQDPGQGLRLIYYSQIVNDFQKGDIAEGYSVSREKKESFPLTVTSAQKNPTAFYLCASSIPATSGANVLTFGAGSRLTVL.

V gene TRBV4-1 combines with J gene TRBJ1-2; 11 nucleotides agree with TRBD1. The V and J ends lost 1 base and 7 bases, in that order; junction bases with no gene match: 2. The V gene's germline CDR1 is MGHRA and CDR2 YSYEKL. This CDR3 region has 14 residues. The CDR3 region has the DNA TGCGCCAGCAGCCAAGGGGACAGGGGGTTTGGCTACACCTTC. The encoded protein is CASSQGDRGFGYTF.

The CDR3 protein is CSVLRAGGPGTDTQYF. The CDR3 region has the DNA TGCAGCGTTCTGCGAGCGGGGGGGCCGGGGACAGATACGCAGTATTTT. The chain carries TRBV29-1 and TRBJ2-3; 10 positions match TRBD2. J lost 3 bases, V lost 5 bases, and 11 bases had no gene match. Looked up from germline, CDR1 is SQVTM and CDR2 is ANQGSEA. The CDR3 contains 16 residues.

The chain has TRBV7-3 and TRBJ2-7; 9 bases line up with TRBD2. With 6 bases clipped from V and 5 bases from J, the junction kept 14 bases outside the gene matches. This CDR3 has 16 amino acids. From germline, CDR1 is SGHTA and CDR2 FQGTGA. For the CDR3, the DNA is TGTGCCAGCAGTTTGGGCGGGGCGGGGGGGCCGCACGAGCAGTACTTC. As protein: CASSLGGAGGPHEQYF.

In the case of this clone: The junction and the germline gene differ at one end; a read error may be behind it. The chain links TRBV7-7 to TRBJ2-2; D gene uncertain. The CDR3 is 15 residues long. CDR1 SSHAT and CDR2 FNYEAQ come from the germline V gene (reference sequence). CDR3: CASSLGSSFTGELFF. CDR3 nucleotide sequence: TGTGCTAGCAGCTTAGGGTCGTCCTTCACCGGGGAGCTGTTTTTT.

V gene TRBV10-1 combines with J gene TRBJ1-5; D ambiguous. Between the trimmed V and J ends, which lost 10 bases and 7 bases, there was a span of 11 bases. The germline CDR1 and CDR2 sequences are WNHNN and SYGVQD (reference sequence). The CDR3 spans 11 residues. CDR3 DNA sequence: TGCGCCATCAAAGGTCACCAGCCCCAGCATTTT. Its protein product is CAIKGHQPQHF.

The chain joins TRBV10-2 to TRBJ1-2; unclear D gene. The germline gives CDR1 WSHSY, CDR2 SAAADI. The V and J ends lost 1 base and 2 bases respectively, with 14 bases between them. CDR3 size: 16 residues. In DNA form, the CDR3 reads TGCGCCAGCAGTGAGTTTATAGGACGGCACAACTATGGCTACACCTTC. It codes for CASSEFIGRHNYGYTF.

The V call is TRBV4-2, the J call TRBJ1-6; TRBD1 might be the D (6 bases). Germline V CDR1 and CDR2: LGHNA, YNFKEQ. The CDR3 spans 14 residues. The V gene lost 3 bases and the J gene lost 6 bases, with 9 bases spanning the gap. CDR3 amino acids: CASSQDRSNSPLHF. In nucleotides, the CDR3 is TGTGCCAGCAGCCAGGACAGAAGTAATTCACCCCTCCACTTT.

The chain couples TRBV30 to TRBJ2-2; D unresolved. This CDR3 comprises 16 residues. The V end lost 2 bases, the J end lost 0 bases, and 13 bases lay between the germline ends. In germline, CDR1 is GTSNPN, CDR2 SVGIG (reference sequence). CDR3 residues: CAWSRSRIANTGELFF. As DNA, the CDR3 is TGTGCCTGGAGTAGATCGCGTATTGCGAACACCGGGGAGCTGTTTTTT.

The chain uses TRBV7-9 and TRBJ1-1; D unclear. The CDR3 has 11 amino acids. Per germline, CDR1 SEHNR and CDR2 FQNEAQ (reference sequence). V dropped 5 bases and J dropped 4 bases, with 5 bases sitting between them. DNA of the CDR3: TGTGCCAGCAGCAGGAGCACTGAAGCTTTCTTT. Translation gives CASSRSTEAFF.

This clone was recorded only once. The chain links TRBV2 to TRBJ1-6; unclear D gene. The CDR3 runs to 15 residues. V shed 8 bases and J shed 6 bases, with 17 bases lying between them. Germline CDR1 and CDR2: SNHLY and FYNNEI. CDR3 nucleotides: TGTGCCAGCCTACTTAATTTCGGCCTTAATTCACCCCTCCACTTT. This gives the protein CASLLNFGLNSPLHF.

V and J are TRBV9 and TRBJ2-1; 10 bases agree with TRBD2. V gave up 3 bases and J gave up 0 bases; unmatched junction bases: 6. Germline V gene lookup returns CDR1 SGDLS and CDR2 YYNGEE. The CDR3 has 17 amino acids. CDR3 DNA: TGTGCCAGCAGCGCCCTAGCGGGGGCAAGCTCCTACAATGAGCAGTTCTTC. Its translation: CASSALAGASSYNEQFF.

This chain uses TRBV7-2 with TRBJ2-5; a weak D match, TRBD2 (7 bases). Trimming shortened V by 3 bases and J by 5 bases, and 10 bases separated the two germline ends. The CDR3 runs 13 residues. Per germline, CDR1 SGHTA and CDR2 FQGNSA. CDR3 coding DNA: TGTGCCAGCAGCTTCGGGGGGCAGGAGACCCAGTACTTC. Translation: CASSFGGQETQYF.

The chain employs TRBV7-2 and TRBJ1-1; D remains ambiguous. Germline CDR1 and CDR2: SGHTA and FQGNSA. The CDR3 consists of 11 residues. The CDR3 DNA reads as TGTGTCTCGGGGATGAACACTGAAGCTTTCTTT. Translating gives CVSGMNTEAFF.

The chain has TRBV5-1 and TRBJ2-3, with 8 bases fitting TRBD1. Germline values: CDR1 SGHRS, CDR2 YFSETQ. V lost 1 base and J lost 5; bases outside the gene matches: 9. CDR3 length: 16 amino acids. DNA for the CDR3: TGCGCCAGCAGCTTGTTCCTCCAGGGGGCGGAAGATACGCAGTATTTT. Its translation is CASSLFLQGAEDTQYF.

The rearrangement links TRBV2 to TRBJ2-7, with D possibly being TRBD1 (5 bases). From germline, CDR1 is SNHLY and CDR2 FYNNEI. Trimming took off 6 bases at V and 0 bases at J, with 6 bases between the two ends. The CDR3 spans 12 residues. This CDR3 reads CASRGVSYEQYF. In nucleotides, the CDR3 is TGTGCCAGCAGAGGGGTCTCCTACGAGCAGTACTTC.

The rearrangement uses TRBV7-9 and TRBJ1-4; D is undetermined. V lost 5 bases, J lost 5 bases, and 9 bases lay in between. This CDR3 has 13 amino acids. CDR1 is SEHNR, CDR2 FQNEAQ, per germline (reference sequence). The CDR3 nucleotides are TGTGCCAGCAGCATCCGGGAAAATGAAAAACTGTTTTTT. Translating gives CASSIRENEKLFF.